What follows are 32 T cell receptor beta chains derived from one specimen sequenced in a study of Ad26.COV2.S vaccination and SARS-CoV-2 variants. The table came from immunoSEQ multiplex PCR; TCRdb's copy has only in-frame clones and leaves some out. The sample consists of approximately 400,000 clones, 83% of them appearing once. Documented treatment: roughly 19 received Ad26.COV2.S at low or high dose, single or two shots; about 5 received placebo; per-sample allocation not given. The samples were gathered on day 63 after the first injection of vaccine or placebo. The specimen comprised peripheral blood, sampled in a trial of Ad26.COV2.S vaccine versus placebo. The receptors originated from a person aged 18-60 years who received the Ad26.COV2.S COVID-19 vaccine or a placebo.

In this sample, this clone turned up once. The same CDR3 also results from other DNA sequences found in this sample. This chain uses TRBV7-3 with TRBJ1-2, with D unclear. Germline CDR1 reads SGHTA; CDR2 reads FQGTGA. This CDR3 is 13 amino acids long. V lost 5 bases and J 2 bases, leaving 9 bases between the germline ends. CDR3 amino acids: CASSPGPNYGYTF. The CDR3 nucleotides read TGTGCCAGCAGCCCCGGGCCGAACTATGGCTACACCTTC.

In nucleotides, the CDR3 is TGTGCCAGCAGCTTTCCAGGTTACGAGCAGTACTTC. Amino acid sequence: CASSFPGYEQYF. J is TRBJ2-7 and V is TRBV7-9; D is ambiguous. The CDR3 is 12 residues long. Germline assignment: CDR1 SEHNR and CDR2 FQNEAQ (reference sequence). The V gene lost 3 bases and the J gene lost 4 bases, with 7 bases spanning the gap.

This clone occurred once. The V call is TRBV18, the J call TRBJ1-3; no clear D gene. Trimming took off 0 bases at V and 0 bases at J, with 6 bases between the two ends. Germline V gene lookup returns CDR1 KGHSH and CDR2 LQKENI. The CDR3 runs 15 residues. In nucleotides, the CDR3 is TGTGCCAGCTCACCACCGCAGGCCTCTGGAAACACCATATATTTT. It specifies CASSPPQASGNTIYF.

The V gene is TRBV6-5, the J gene TRBJ1-2, with D unclear. This CDR3 is built from 13 residues. Deletions cut 1 base from V and 8 bases from J, with 11 bases between. CDR1 is MNHEY, CDR2 SVGAGI, per germline. The CDR3 is CASSYLGLGGYTF. The CDR3 nucleotides are TGTGCCAGCAGTTACTTGGGTCTAGGGGGCTACACCTTC.

This clone was recorded only once. The chain links TRBV25-1 to TRBJ2-1, with D possibly called TRBD1 or TRBD2 (5 bases each). Germline V gives CDR1 MGHDK, CDR2 SYGVNS. The CDR3 length is 11 residues. Between the trimmed V and J ends, which lost 4 bases and 8 bases, there was a span of 6 bases. As DNA, the CDR3 is TGTGCCAGCAGTGGAGGGGATGAGCAGTTCTTC. It is translated as CASSGGDEQFF.

This sequence joins TRBV4-2 and TRBJ2-7; the match to TRBD2 covers 8 bases. The CDR3 contains 14 residues. V was pared by 4 bases and J by 3 bases, with 5 bases of the junction left unmatched. Germline-derived CDR1 and CDR2 are LGHNA and YNFKEQ. In nucleotides, the CDR3 is TGTGCCAGCAGCCCCGCCACTAGCGGCTACGAGCAGTACTTC. Protein product: CASSPATSGYEQYF.

This rearrangement joins TRBV7-9 to TRBJ2-7, with D tentatively TRBD2 (6 bases). The V end was cut by 5 bases, the J end by 3 bases, with 11 bases between. The CDR3 loop spans 13 amino acids. Germline V gene data show CDR1 as SEHNR and CDR2 as FQNEAQ (reference sequence). The CDR3 bases are TGTGCCAGCAGCCGCAGCGGGTTCTACGAGCAGTACTTC. It codes for CASSRSGFYEQYF.

This chain's CDR3 is CASSGTSGGRTYNEQFF. CDR3 nucleotides: TGTGCCAGCAGTGGGACTAGCGGGGGGAGGACCTACAATGAGCAGTTCTTC. This chain links TRBV5-4 with TRBJ2-1; 15 bases are a match to TRBD2. This CDR3 region has 17 residues. Germline-derived CDR1 and CDR2 are SGHNT and YYREEE (reference sequence). The V and J ends lost 5 bases and 2 bases, in that order; junction bases with no gene match: 5.

The rearrangement links TRBV4-2 to TRBJ2-7; D is unclear. Germline-derived CDR1 and CDR2 are LGHNA and YNFKEQ. V was trimmed by 0 bases and J by 4 bases, leaving 10 bases between them. The CDR3 extends over 14 amino acids. The CDR3 DNA is TGTGCCAGCAGCCAAGAGGAGTGGCAATACGAGCAGTACTTC. Protein sequence: CASSQEEWQYEQYF.

CDR3 protein: CASSDGTYSTDTQYF. The CDR3 DNA reads as TGTGCCAGCAGCGATGGGACTTATAGCACAGATACGCAGTATTTT. The chain combines TRBV3-1 (or the pseudogene TRBV3-2) with TRBJ2-3; D is perhaps TRBD2 (6 bases). V lost 5 bases to trimming and J lost 0 bases, with 12 bases between them. Germline CDR1 reads LGHDT; CDR2 reads YNNKEL (reference sequence). The CDR3 sequence is 15 residues long.

The J gene is TRBJ2-2, the V gene TRBV10-1; 10 nucleotides agree with TRBD2. The V gene end was trimmed by 4 bases and the J gene end by 6 bases; junction bases not matched to a gene: 2. CDR1 WNHNN and CDR2 SYGVQD come from the germline V gene (reference sequence). The length of the CDR3 is 14 residues. CDR3 in amino acids: CASSGLAGAGELFF. The CDR3 DNA sequence: TGCGCCAGCAGTGGGCTAGCGGGAGCCGGGGAGCTGTTTTTT.

The CDR3 DNA reads TGTGCCAGCAGCCAAGGTGGACGTGGGACCGGGGAGCTGTTTTTT. Its translation is CASSQGGRGTGELFF. The chain joins TRBV3-1 (or the pseudogene TRBV3-2) to TRBJ2-2; D is ambiguous. V was clipped by 1 base and J by 5 bases, with 11 bases between them. Germline V gene sequence: CDR1 LGHDT, CDR2 YNNKEL (reference sequence). CDR3 length equals 15 residues.

The chain is built from TRBV2 and TRBJ1-1, with 8 bases that match TRBD1. CDR1 and CDR2 from the germline V gene are SNHLY and FYNNEI. The CDR3 runs to 13 residues. The trim removed 9 bases at V and 4 bases at J, leaving 7 bases unmatched. CDR3 bases: TGTGCCAGTAATGGACAGGGTGGCACTGAAGCTTTCTTT. Its protein product is CASNGQGGTEAFF.

The J gene is TRBJ2-7, the V gene TRBV11-3; D may correspond to TRBD1 or TRBD2 (5 bases each). This CDR3 has 14 amino acids. Germline CDR1 and CDR2: SGHNT and YENEEA. Trimming took off 5 bases at V and 6 bases at J, with 17 bases between the two ends. CDR3 sequence: CASSPRDRAREQYF. The CDR3 DNA reads TGTGCCAGCAGCCCCCGGGACCGAGCCCGCGAGCAGTACTTC. Looking up the rest from reference TRBV11-3 and TRBJ2-7 gives the full variable domain: EAGVVQSPRYKIIEKKQPVAFWCNPISGHNTLYWYLQNLGQGPELLIRYENEEAVDDSQLPKDRFSAERLKGVDSTLKIQPAELGDSAVYLCASSPRDRAREQYFGPGTRLTVT.

The J gene is TRBJ1-5, the V gene TRBV25-1; a weak D match, TRBD1 (6 bases). The V gene's germline CDR1 is MGHDK and CDR2 SYGVNS. The CDR3 spans 18 residues. V lost 3 bases and J lost 3, with 21 bases in between. The CDR3 reads CASSDLKQGHRDNQPQHF. For the CDR3, the DNA is TGTGCCAGCAGTGACCTCAAACAGGGTCATAGGGACAATCAGCCCCAGCATTTT.

The chain recombines TRBV3-1 (or the pseudogene TRBV3-2) with TRBJ1-1; TRBD1 agrees at 7 bases. The germline gives CDR1 LGHDT, CDR2 YNNKEL (reference sequence). The CDR3 covers 15 residues. Trimming cost V 4 bases and J 0 bases; bases outside gene matches: 5. This CDR3 reads CASSPQGLMNTEAFF. Written as DNA, the CDR3 is TGTGCCAGCAGCCCACAGGGGCTCATGAACACTGAAGCTTTCTTT.

This chain uses TRBV6-5 with TRBJ2-5, with D possibly being TRBD2 (6 bases). Trimming removed 0 bases from V and 5 bases from J, with 10 bases in between. This CDR3 region has 14 residues. CDR1 is MNHEY, CDR2 SVGAGI, per germline. CDR3 nucleotide sequence: TGTGCCAGCAGTTACTCGAGCGGGTCGGAGACCCAGTACTTC. This encodes CASSYSSGSETQYF.

The gene calls are TRBV6-1 and TRBJ1-2; TRBD1 agrees at 7 bases. CDR1 MNHNS and CDR2 SASEGT come from the germline V gene. The CDR3 sequence is 16 residues long. J gave up 4 bases and V 4 bases, and 12 bases lay outside the gene matches. CDR3 coding DNA: TGTGCCAGCAGTGGAAATTGGGGGACAGTTATCTATGGCTACACCTTC. This translates into CASSGNWGTVIYGYTF.

Worth noting for this clone: This same CDR3 is encoded by further DNA sequences in the sample. The gene calls are TRBV5-1 and TRBJ2-3, with D possibly being TRBD1 (5 bases). The germline V gene encodes CDR1 SGHRS and CDR2 YFSETQ. V was shortened by 0 bases and J by 0 bases, with 8 bases between the two germline ends. The CDR3 extends over 15 amino acids. CDR3 DNA: TGCGCCAGCAGCTTGGGGGGCGGCAGCACAGATACGCAGTATTTT. It yields the protein CASSLGGGSTDTQYF. The variable domain in full, completed from reference TRBV5-1 and TRBJ2-3, reads KAGVTQTPRYLIKTRGQQVTLSCSPISGHRSVSWYQQTPGQGLQFLFEYFSETQRNKGNFPGRFSGRQFSNSRSEMNVSTLELGDSALYLCASSLGGGSTDTQYFGPGTRLTVL.

V usage is TRBV13 and J usage is TRBJ1-6; D is uncertain. The CDR3 is 14 amino acids. Deletions cut 6 bases from V and 7 bases from J, with 13 bases between. Germline CDR1 and CDR2: PRHDT and FYEKMQ (reference sequence). CDR3 nucleotides: TGTGCCAGCAGATTCCCGGGAGACAATTCACCCCTCCACTTT. Protein sequence: CASRFPGDNSPLHF.

The V and J genes are TRBV7-2 and TRBJ1-1; D uncertain. Looked up from germline, CDR1 is SGHTA and CDR2 is FQGNSA. Trimming left V 3 bases short and J 0 bases short, with 17 bases between. This CDR3 is built from 17 residues. CDR3 DNA sequence: TGTGCCAGCAGCTTTGCGCCAGTTGGGGTTTTGAACACTGAAGCTTTCTTT. It is translated as CASSFAPVGVLNTEAFF.

This chain joins TRBV9 and TRBJ2-2; no reliable D call. CDR3 length: 13 residues. Germline V gene sequence: CDR1 SGDLS, CDR2 YYNGEE. The V end was cut by 0 bases, the J end by 5 bases, with 5 bases between. CDR3 in DNA: TGTGCCAGCAGCGTAGTGGCAACCGGGGAGCTGTTTTTT. Translating gives CASSVVATGELFF.

This rearrangement joins TRBV5-1 to TRBJ2-7; D is unresolved. The length of the CDR3 is 14 residues. Per the germline V gene, CDR1 is SGHRS and CDR2 is YFSETQ. Deletions cut 4 bases from V and 1 base from J, with 12 bases between. CDR3 sequence: CASSPLGPSYEQYF. In DNA form, the CDR3 reads TGCGCCAGCAGCCCACTCGGACCGTCCTACGAGCAGTACTTC.

The chain recombines TRBV6-6 with TRBJ2-7; 9 bases are shared with TRBD2. The CDR3 is made up of 16 amino acids. Per the germline V gene, CDR1 is MNHNY and CDR2 is SVGAGI (reference sequence). Trimming removed 5 bases from V and 3 bases from J; junction bases left unmatched: 11. In DNA form, the CDR3 reads TGTGCCAGCAGTCCTCAGAACCTAGCGGGGAACTACGAGCAGTACTTC. This encodes CASSPQNLAGNYEQYF.

The chain carries TRBV5-1 and TRBJ1-6; no firm D call. The CDR3 consists of 15 residues. Germline-derived CDR1 and CDR2 are SGHRS and YFSETQ. Trimming took off 2 bases at V and 5 bases at J, with 11 bases between the two ends. The CDR3 here is CASSLRWQDNSPLHF. The CDR3 DNA follows: TGCGCCAGCAGCTTACGGTGGCAGGATAATTCACCCCTCCACTTT.

V gene TRBV6-5 combines with J gene TRBJ1-1; unclear D gene. V gave up 2 bases and J gave up 7 bases, with 11 bases separating them. This CDR3 is built from 13 residues. Germline V gene data show CDR1 as MNHEY and CDR2 as SVGAGI. CDR3 DNA: TGTGCCAGCAGTTACGACCGGCACCTTGAAGCTTTCTTT. It specifies CASSYDRHLEAFF.

This clone has a single count. The J gene is TRBJ1-2, the V gene TRBV5-1; D call uncertain. This CDR3 has 14 residues. The V gene's germline CDR1 is SGHRS and CDR2 YFSETQ. The V and J ends lost 4 bases and 2 bases respectively, with 12 bases between them. CDR3 nucleotide sequence: TGCGCCAGCAGCAAAGAGGGTGCCAACTATGGCTACACCTTC. Protein sequence: CASSKEGANYGYTF.

The chain employs TRBV12-3 or TRBV12-4 and TRBJ1-2; no definite D call. CDR3 length: 12 amino acids. V dropped 2 bases and J dropped 4 bases, with 5 bases sitting between them. In DNA, the CDR3 is TGTGCCAGCAGTTTACTGGGCTATGGCTACACCTTC. Its translation is CASSLLGYGYTF.

The chain couples TRBV7-2 to TRBJ2-5; tentative D call: TRBD2 (5 bases). This CDR3 contains 13 residues. Germline V gene data show CDR1 as SGHTA and CDR2 as FQGNSA. Trimming removed 3 bases from V and 4 bases from J, with 9 bases in between. In DNA form, the CDR3 reads TGTGCCAGCAGCTTTAACCGGGGAGAGACCCAGTACTTC. Translating it yields CASSFNRGETQYF.

The chain couples TRBV27 to TRBJ1-2, with 10 bases identical to TRBD1. Germline CDR1 MNHEY, CDR2 SMNVEV (reference sequence). CDR3 size: 13 residues. V shed 6 bases and J 4 bases; nucleotides not matched to a gene: 2. The CDR3 protein is CASRGQGGYGYTF. CDR3 DNA sequence: TGTGCCAGCAGAGGACAGGGGGGCTATGGCTACACCTTC.

The chain is built from TRBV4-2 and TRBJ2-1, with a tentative D call TRBD1 (5 bases). The germline V gene has CDR1 LGHNA and CDR2 YNFKEQ. Trimming stripped 4 bases from V and 5 bases from J, with 12 bases between. The length of the CDR3 is 14 residues. The CDR3 sequence: CASSPLPDNNEQFF. DNA for the CDR3: TGTGCCAGCAGCCCACTCCCGGACAACAATGAGCAGTTCTTC.

The V call is TRBV5-5, the J call TRBJ1-3, with 7 bases matching TRBD1. CDR3 length: 15 amino acids. The junction had 4 bases not matched to a gene; V was cut back by 0 bases and J by 4 bases. Per the germline V gene, CDR1 is SGHKS and CDR2 is YYEKEE (reference sequence). In DNA form, the CDR3 reads TGTGCCAGCAGCTTGGCGAGGGGGCTAGGAAACACCATATATTTT. Its translation is CASSLARGLGNTIYF. Complete variable domain (other parts from reference TRBV5-5 and TRBJ1-3): DAGVTQSPTHLIKTRGQQVTLRCSPISGHKSVSWYQQVLGQGPQFIFQYYEKEERGRGNFPDRFSARQFPNYSSELNVNALLLGDSALYLCASSLARGLGNTIYFGEGSWLTVV.